Listed below are T cell receptor beta chains from one sample, sequenced in a study of Ad26.COV2.S vaccination and SARS-CoV-2 variants. Clones were sequenced by immunoSEQ multiplex PCR, and TCRdb holds only the in-frame ones, with some missing. The sample carries some 240,000 clones, around nine tenths recorded once. The specimen comprised peripheral blood, sampled in a trial of Ad26.COV2.S vaccine versus placebo. These receptors were obtained from a person aged 18-65 years who received the Ad26.COV2.S COVID-19 vaccine or a placebo. Both conserved end residues are part of each CDR3. The D gene is left open where the match is weak. Rows may omit the clone size; those that give it use once, few, many or a size class.

J gene | V gene | clone size | D gene | CDR3 DNA | CDR3 protein
TRBJ2-2 | TRBV4-1 | . | TRBD1 | TGCGCCAGCAGCCAGGGGGACAGGGGGCTCGGGGAGCTGTTTTTT | CASSQGDRGLGELFF
TRBJ1-6 | TRBV18 | . | TRBD1 | TGTGCCAGCTCTTCGAGGGGACAGAATAATTCACCCCTCCACTTT | CASSSRGQNNSPLHF
TRBJ1-2 | TRBV5-1 | . | . | TGCGCCAGCAGCTTGGATCGACGACAAGGGAATGGCTACACCTTC | CASSLDRRQGNGYTF
TRBJ2-5 | TRBV7-3 | . | . | TGTGCCAGCAGCTTAAACAGTGGGAGGCTCGAGACCCAGTACTTC | CASSLNSGRLETQYF
TRBJ1-4 | TRBV5-1 | once | . | TGCGCCAGCAGCTTGAAGAGTAGACTTTCAACTAATGAAAAACTGTTTTTT | CASSLKSRLSTNEKLFF
TRBJ1-1 | TRBV19 | few | . | TGTGCCAGTAGTACAGGGATCACTGAAGCTTTCTTT | CASSTGITEAFF
TRBJ1-1 | TRBV2 | . | TRBD1 | TGTGCCAGCAGTGAAGCGGGGGACAGGGTGGCTGAAGCTTTCTTT | CASSEAGDRVAEAFF
TRBJ1-3 | TRBV7-9 | . | . | TGTGCCAGCAGCTTAGGAGGGGCTTCTGGAAACACCATATATTTT | CASSLGGASGNTIYF
TRBJ1-2 | TRBV18 | . | TRBD1 | TGTGCCAGCTCCCCAAGGCCCCCGACAGGGAGTCACTATGGCTACACCTTC | CASSPRPPTGSHYGYTF
TRBJ1-6 | TRBV18 | . | TRBD1 | TGTGCCAGCTCGCGGGACAGAGTGGGTTCACCCCTCCACTTT | CASSRDRVGSPLHF
TRBJ1-3 | TRBV11-3 | few | . | TGTGCCAGCAGCTTAACCGGCACAGGCTCTGGAAACACCATATATTTT | CASSLTGTGSGNTIYF
TRBJ2-7 | TRBV4-1 | . | . | TGCGCCAGCAGCCAAGACCCAGCCTTTGGGTCCTACGAGCAGTACTTC | CASSQDPAFGSYEQYF
TRBJ2-2 | TRBV7-8 | . | . | TGTGCCAGCAGCTCGCTAGCGTCTATCGGGGAGCTGTTTTTT | CASSSLASIGELFF
TRBJ1-1 | TRBV30 | . | . | TGTGCCTGGAGCGAACAGTCCCCTGAAGCTTTCTTT | CAWSEQSPEAFF
TRBJ2-7 | TRBV6-5 | . | . | TGTGCCAGCAGCGGTAACAGGGCCGATCTCGAGCAGTACTTC | CASSGNRADLEQYF
TRBJ2-1 | TRBV4-1 | . | TRBD2 | TGCGCCAGCAGCCAAGGACTAGCGCCAGCCTACAATGAGCAGTTCTTC | CASSQGLAPAYNEQFF
TRBJ1-5 | TRBV19 | . | . | TGTGCCAGTAATCAGGCTAGCAATCAGCCCCAGCATTTT | CASNQASNQPQHF
TRBJ2-3 | TRBV12-3/TRBV12-4 | . | TRBD2 | TGTGCCAGCATCCTAATCGCGGGGGGTACGCAGTATTTT | CASILIAGGTQYF
TRBJ2-2 | TRBV2 | few | . | TGTGCCAGCACGGGACTGTTCGGGGAGCTGTTTTTT | CASTGLFGELFF
TRBJ1-1 | TRBV4-2 | once | . | TGTGCCAGCAGCCACGACCTTTTCTCGACAGATGGCGCTGAAGCTTTCTTT | CASSHDLFSTDGAEAFF
TRBJ1-1 | TRBV6-5 | . | . | TGTGCCAGCAGAACTTGGCTTACTTACACTGAAGCTTTCTTT | CASRTWLTYTEAFF
TRBJ1-1 | TRBV7-6 | . | . | TGTGCCAGCAGCTCGACTACGGGACACAGGAACACTGAAGCTTTCTTT | CASSSTTGHRNTEAFF
TRBJ2-1 | TRBV11-2 | . | TRBD1 | TGTGCCACCCGTTCTTCAGGGGGCGCGAGCTACAATGAGCAGTTCTTC | CATRSSGGASYNEQFF
TRBJ1-1 | TRBV9 | . | TRBD1 | TGTGCCAGCAGCGACGACAGGGGGCGGGACACTGAAGCTTTCTTT | CASSDDRGRDTEAFF
TRBJ1-3 | TRBV27 | . | . | TGTGCCAGCAGTGGCAGGGGTCGTGGAAACACCATATATTTT | CASSGRGRGNTIYF
TRBJ2-3 | TRBV27 | . | TRBD2 | TGTGCCAGCAGTTTAGACGGGACTAGCGGGAGGTTGGATACGCAGTATTTT | CASSLDGTSGRLDTQYF
TRBJ2-1 | TRBV7-2 | . | . | TGTGCCAGCAGCGAAGTGGGTACAGGACGCTACAATGAGCAGTTCTTC | CASSEVGTGRYNEQFF
TRBJ1-5 | TRBV6-2/TRBV6-3 | . | TRBD1 | TGTGCCAGCAGTTACTTCGGACTCAGGGGGTTCTCTCCCCAGCATTTT | CASSYFGLRGFSPQHF
TRBJ1-3 | TRBV3-1/TRBV3-2 | . | . | TGTGCCAGCAGCCAAGAGGAGGGAACGGACGGAAACACCATATATTTT | CASSQEEGTDGNTIYF
TRBJ1-5 | TRBV4-2 | . | . | TGTGCCAGCAGCCCGCGGAGGGGAAATAGCAATCAGCCCCAGCATTTT | CASSPRRGNSNQPQHF
TRBJ2-6 | TRBV27 | . | . | TGTGCCAGCAGTATTACACCTGACAGCTCTGGGGCCAACGTCCTGACTTTC | CASSITPDSSGANVLTF